This T cell receptor (beta chain) comes out of a study of blood T cell repertoires in COVID-19. Study summary: Donors in the United States, Italy and Spain gave samples during acute or convalescent COVID-19.

Authors' processing steps: Estimation of nucleated cell counts was performed using reference gene primer amplification. The table came from immunoSEQ multiplex PCR; TCRdb's copy has only in-frame clones and leaves some out. V, J and clone size were drawn from that table, and D and trimming were deduced from the DNA. The sample has about 88,000 clones; roughly 87% are singletons. The CDR3 runs to 15 residues. The V gene lost 6 bases and the J gene lost 3 bases, with 14 bases spanning the gap. CDR1 and CDR2 from the germline V gene are LGHDT and YNNKEL (reference sequence). This clone was counted once. This receptor was taken from a male donor with acute or convalescent COVID-19. Input material: peripheral blood. The V call is TRBV3-1 (or the pseudogene TRBV3-2), the J call TRBJ1-4; the D gene is possibly TRBD1 (6 bases). CDR3: CASSPQGNSNEKLFF. CDR3 DNA sequence: TGTGCCAGCAGTCCACAGGGCAATTCTAATGAAAAACTGTTTTTT.